This note documents a single T cell receptor (beta chain) sequence. This clonotype is described as medium-sized (0.01 to 0.1%). What antigen it recognizes has not been identified. The sample holds no much larger clone one base away, and base qualities are not on file. The sample originates from a study of vaccination and CD4 T cells after COVID-19 (dated 2022 in TCRdb). For the study in its entirety: SARS-CoV-2 positivity had been established in the convalescent patients by nasal swab PCR, and mild disease was recorded in roughly 9 of these patients and severe disease in one. In 10 COVID-19 convalescent patients and 4 infection-naive healthy vaccine recipients, researchers compared the spike-specific CD4+ TCR repertoire from before mRNA vaccination with the repertoire from after. In control cultures, a CEFX viral epitope pool was used as positive control, an HIV-1 Nef peptide pool was used as negative control, or no peptide was added. Six males and four females were included in the convalescent cohort, with two Hispanic individuals, seven Caucasians, two Asians and one multiracial person represented. For stimulating the cultures, overlapping spike peptide pools were used, derived from SARS-CoV-2 as well as from the common cold coronaviruses HCoV-NL63, HCoV-OC43 and HCoV-229E. Two doses of either the Pfizer-BioNTech BNT162b2 vaccine (n=8) or the Moderna mRNA-1273 vaccine (n=2) were administered to participants. Post-COVID blood samples were collected from convalescent patients a median of around 100 days after diagnosis, with a range of roughly 30 to 161 days. The time from the second vaccine dose to post-vaccine blood sampling had a median of around 72 days and ranged from about 12 to 241 days. Study-wide conclusions, independent of this receptor: An increase in the median number of SARS-CoV-2-reactive clonotypes from some 20 after infection to 35 to 40 after vaccination was observed, but the change was not found to be significant. Among the post-vaccine SARS-CoV-2-reactive clones in convalescent patients, a median around 90% showed up only after vaccination, which suggests vaccine-specific priming. The study included relatively few convalescent patients and did not analyze early timepoints after natural infection. Of the vaccine-specific clones in convalescent patients, 304 of 307, or nearly all, reacted only to SARS-CoV-2 spike and did not cross-react with common cold coronaviruses.

The germline V gene encodes CDR1 MNHNS and CDR2 SASEGT. The CDR3 measures 15 amino acids from cysteine to phenylalanine. Just the 45-base CDR3 DNA is kept, in frame starting at base 1. Here V drops 5 bases and J drops 7 bases, and the junction holds 11 bases not matched to any gene. Receptor libraries were prepared by PCR. DNA from cultured CD4+ T cells was subjected to TCR sequencing with the Oncomine TCR Beta short-read assay at the Johns Hopkins FTIC core. The QIAamp micro DNA kit was used to extract genomic DNA from the cultured CD4+ T cells. The Oncomine TCR Beta libraries from cultured CD4+ T cells were pooled using unique dual indexes and then sequenced on an Illumina iSeq 100. In the paper's pipeline: Non-productive sequences were removed, and CDR3s that did not start with C, did not end with F or W, or were shorter than 7 amino acids were discarded. Antigen-specific clonotypes were identified with the MANAFEST web application by comparing peptide-stimulated wells with reference and other culture wells. To be called positive, a clone needed an FDR below 0.05, an odds ratio above 5, and a productive frequency above 0.1% in at least two of three replicate wells. A clonotype counted as cross-reactive if it showed significant expansion both in the SARS-CoV-2 spike wells and in at least one common cold coronavirus spike condition. CDR3 homology was assessed with Levenshtein distances (stringdist) and unrooted phylogenetic trees (ape) in R version 3.6.1. TCRdb reprocessed the public reads (quality trimming at Q25 with fastp, clone calling with MiXCR) and kept in-frame beta chains. A single entry per CDR3 protein holds the most common genes and DNA from its merged rows. The V and J calls shown here were made by TCRdb, not taken from the authors' results. The table for this sample lists 13,000 to 15,000 distinct CDR3 sequences; about 31% of them were counted only once. In total, the top ten clones hold about 17% of the sample.

According to the study, the label for this sample's treatment or condition signals: approximately nine-day PBMC culture with coronavirus spike peptide pools or control peptides (ViraFEST assay). The study used the ViraFEST assay, which expanded antigen-specific T cells with peptide pools and then identified expanded clonotypes by TCR sequencing. The convalescent patients' positive SARS-CoV-2 PCR tests fell between March and December 2020, which was before the Alpha, Beta and Delta variants emerged in the United States. More than 1.5 million PBMCs per well were cultured in IMDM with roughly 5% human AB serum and roughly 9.3 IU/ml IL-2, plus 10 ug/ml peptide pools. On days 3 and 7, half of the culture medium was replaced with fresh IL-2-containing medium. Once the cells had been in culture for around 10 days, the EasySep CD4+ T cell isolation kit was used to isolate CD4+ T cells by negative selection. PBMCs were separated from whole blood using Ficoll-Paque Plus gradient centrifugation and then either used fresh or cryopreserved at -140C. In general, triplicate wells were set up for every culture condition.

This receptor was identified in a human donor with COVID-19. The sample consisted of cultured CD4+ T cells from blood. The chain uses TRBV6-1 and TRBJ1-2, and TRBD1 aligns with 9 junction nucleotides. The bases read TGTGCCAGCAGTCCCCGGACAGGGGCCCTTCTTGGCTACACCTTC. This codes for CASSPRTGALLGYTF.